This TCR beta chain was sequenced in a study of metastatic and nonmetastatic thyroid tumors. Not a single patient had been given any form of treatment at any point before undergoing thyroid surgery. TCRdb reprocessed the PCR reads via MiXCR. The sample has about 24,000 clones; roughly a fifth are singletons. Comments on this clone: An end of the junction differs from the germline gene, which may be a read error.

The clonotype comes from a female donor with papillary thyroid cancer or a benign thyroid nodule (not recorded which). Some clones in this sample may be carry-over from other donors' samples. Sequencing input: blood.

This CDR3 is CASRGLANTDSQDF. Here the CDR3 DNA reads TGTGCCAGCAGAGGACTAGCGAACACAGATTCGCAGGACTTT. The gene calls are TRBV27 and TRBJ2-3; 9 bases map to TRBD2. The CDR3 spans 14 residues. The germline V gene encodes CDR1 MNHEY and CDR2 SMNVEV (reference sequence).